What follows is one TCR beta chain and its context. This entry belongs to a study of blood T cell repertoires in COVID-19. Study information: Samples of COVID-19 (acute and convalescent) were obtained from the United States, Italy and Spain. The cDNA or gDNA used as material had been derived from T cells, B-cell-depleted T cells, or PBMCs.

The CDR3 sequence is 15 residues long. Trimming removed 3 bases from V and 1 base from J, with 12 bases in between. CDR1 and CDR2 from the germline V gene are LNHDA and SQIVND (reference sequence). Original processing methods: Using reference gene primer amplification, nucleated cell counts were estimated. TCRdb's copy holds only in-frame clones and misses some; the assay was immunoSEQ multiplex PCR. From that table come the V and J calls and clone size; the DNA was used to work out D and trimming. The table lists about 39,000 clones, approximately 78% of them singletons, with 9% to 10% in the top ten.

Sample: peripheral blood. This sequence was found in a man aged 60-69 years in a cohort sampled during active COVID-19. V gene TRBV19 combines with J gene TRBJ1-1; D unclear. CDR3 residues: CASSMGRRRNTEAFF. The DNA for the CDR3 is TGTGCCAGTAGTATGGGGAGGAGGCGGAACACTGAAGCTTTCTTT.